The 10 T cell receptor beta chains presented below share a single source sample, sequenced in a study of T cell changes during pregnancy in multiple sclerosis. Method: immunoSEQ multiplex PCR; TCRdb's copy keeps in-frame clones and lacks some. The sample carries almost 35,000 clones, approximately 90% recorded once. Source: CD8+ T cells from peripheral blood mononuclear cells, taken before pregnancy. These receptors were collected from a female donor with multiple sclerosis, enrolled in a pregnancy study.

J is TRBJ1-5 and V is TRBV27; tentatively, D is TRBD1 (5 bases). V was cut by 5 bases and J by 6 bases, with 11 bases left in between. Germline V gene sequence: CDR1 MNHEY, CDR2 SMNVEV (reference sequence). The length of the CDR3 is 13 residues. CDR3 bases: TGTGCCAGCAGTCCGGACATGGCTCAGCCCCAGCATTTT. Its translation is CASSPDMAQPQHF.

The V gene is TRBV6-1, the J gene TRBJ2-7; TRBD1 agrees at 11 bases. Germline lookup yields CDR1 MNHNS and CDR2 SASEGT. The CDR3 sequence is 13 residues long. V gave up 6 bases and J gave up 6 bases; unmatched junction bases: 4. The CDR3: CASSGQGAPEQYF. In DNA, the CDR3 is TGTGCCAGCAGCGGACAGGGGGCCCCCGAGCAGTACTTC.

This chain links TRBV5-6 with TRBJ2-1, with no clear D. The CDR3 extends over 11 amino acids. Germline V gene sequence: CDR1 SGHDT, CDR2 YYEEEE. The V and J ends lost 1 base and 9 bases respectively, with 5 bases between them. For the CDR3, the DNA is TGTGCCAGCAGCTTGTCCCTTGAGCAGTTCTTC. It codes for CASSLSLEQFF.

This rearrangement joins TRBV15 to TRBJ2-7; TRBD1 agrees at 7 bases. The CDR3 consists of 17 residues. Germline V gene lookup returns CDR1 LNHNV and CDR2 YYDKDF (reference sequence). V was clipped by 0 bases and J by 7 bases; unmatched bases: 15. CDR3 in DNA: TGTGCCACCAGCAGAGAGAACCTGGGACAGCTCTACGAAGAGCAGTACTTC. This sequence encodes CATSRENLGQLYEEQYF.

The chain has TRBV6-5 and TRBJ2-1; the match to TRBD2 covers 12 bases. Germline V CDR1 and CDR2: MNHEY, SVGAGI. The V gene end was trimmed by 6 bases and the J gene end by 4 bases; junction bases not matched to a gene: 4. There are 15 residues in the CDR3. This chain's CDR3 is CASSALAGGYNEQFF. The CDR3 DNA is TGTGCCAGCAGCGCTCTAGCGGGAGGGTACAATGAGCAGTTCTTC.

This chain links TRBV6-5 with TRBJ1-1; weak D call: TRBD1 (5 bases). V lost 8 bases, J lost 4 bases, and 17 bases lay in between. Germline lookup yields CDR1 MNHEY and CDR2 SVGAGI. CDR3 size: 14 residues. The CDR3 DNA is TGTGCCAGCGTCCCCAGGGCCCTAGGCACTGAAGCTTTCTTT. Its protein is CASVPRALGTEAFF.

The chain carries TRBV7-8 and TRBJ2-7, with no clear D. V was clipped by 4 bases and J by 7 bases, with 8 bases between them. This CDR3 has 11 residues. Germline-derived CDR1 and CDR2 are SGHVS and FQNEAQ. As DNA, the CDR3 is TGTGCCAGCAGCTCCGGCAGGGAGCAGTACTTC. Translating gives CASSSGREQYF.

The V call is TRBV27, the J call TRBJ1-2, with 9 bases aligning to TRBD1. After removal of 5 bases from V and 4 bases from J, the junction contained 11 bases not matched to a gene. This CDR3 contains 16 residues. The germline V gene encodes CDR1 MNHEY and CDR2 SMNVEV (reference sequence). The DNA for the CDR3 is TGTGCCAGCAGTGCCTTCACAGGGGGCCGGGTCTATGGCTACACCTTC. Its protein is CASSAFTGGRVYGYTF.

This chain connects TRBV14 to TRBJ2-5; no firm D call. In germline, CDR1 is SGHDN, CDR2 FVKESK. Trimming pared 1 base from V and 5 bases from J, leaving 14 bases between. This CDR3 contains 15 residues. CDR3 nucleotides: TGTGCCAGCAGCCAAGTCTTAGGAGCGAGCGAGACCCAGTACTTC. Translating it yields CASSQVLGASETQYF.

The rearrangement links TRBV5-1 to TRBJ1-1; tentative D call: TRBD1 (6 bases). Trimming took 4 bases from V and 1 from J, leaving 11 bases between them. Per the germline V gene, CDR1 is SGHRS and CDR2 is YFSETQ. This CDR3 region has 14 residues. CDR3 loop: CASSLGHSNTEAFF. For the CDR3, the DNA is TGCGCCAGCAGCCTGGGACATTCGAACACTGAAGCTTTCTTT.